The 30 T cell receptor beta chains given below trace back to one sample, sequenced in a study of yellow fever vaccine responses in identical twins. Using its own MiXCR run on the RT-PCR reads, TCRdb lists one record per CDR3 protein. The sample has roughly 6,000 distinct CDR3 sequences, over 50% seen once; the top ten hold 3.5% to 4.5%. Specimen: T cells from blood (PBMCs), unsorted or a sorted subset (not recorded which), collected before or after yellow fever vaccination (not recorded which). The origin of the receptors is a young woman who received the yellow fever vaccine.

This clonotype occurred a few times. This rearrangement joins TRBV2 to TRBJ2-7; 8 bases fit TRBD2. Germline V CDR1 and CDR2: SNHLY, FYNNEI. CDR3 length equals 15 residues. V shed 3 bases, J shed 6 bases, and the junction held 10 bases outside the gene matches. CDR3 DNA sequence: TGTGCCAGCAGTGAGGGTGCGGCGGGAGGCCTCGAGCAGTACTTC. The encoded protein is CASSEGAAGGLEQYF. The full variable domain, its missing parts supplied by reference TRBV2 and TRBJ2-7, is EPEVTQTPSHQVTQMGQEVILRCVPISNHLYFYWYRQILGQKVEFLVSFYNNEISEKSEIFDDQFSVERPDGSNFTLKIRSTKLEDSAMYFCASSEGAAGGLEQYFGPGTRLTVT.

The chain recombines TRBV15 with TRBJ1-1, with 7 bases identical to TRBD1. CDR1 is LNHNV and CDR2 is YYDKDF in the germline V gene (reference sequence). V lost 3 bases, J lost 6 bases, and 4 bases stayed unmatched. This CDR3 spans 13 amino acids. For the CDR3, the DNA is TGTGCCACCAGCAGGGTGACAGGGCCTGAAGCTTTCTTT. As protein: CATSRVTGPEAFF.

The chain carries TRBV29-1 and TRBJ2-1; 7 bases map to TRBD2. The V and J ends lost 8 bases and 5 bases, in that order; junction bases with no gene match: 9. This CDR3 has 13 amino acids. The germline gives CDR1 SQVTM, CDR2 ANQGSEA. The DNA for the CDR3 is TGCAGCTTTTTGACTAGCTGGCACAATGAGCAGTTCTTC. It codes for CSFLTSWHNEQFF.

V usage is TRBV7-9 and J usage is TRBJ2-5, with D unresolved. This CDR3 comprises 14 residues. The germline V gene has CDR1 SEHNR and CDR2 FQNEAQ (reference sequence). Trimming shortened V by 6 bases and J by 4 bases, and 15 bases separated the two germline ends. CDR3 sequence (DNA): TGTGCCAGCAGTTACGGCCCCGGTGGAGAGACCCAGTACTTC. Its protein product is CASSYGPGGETQYF.

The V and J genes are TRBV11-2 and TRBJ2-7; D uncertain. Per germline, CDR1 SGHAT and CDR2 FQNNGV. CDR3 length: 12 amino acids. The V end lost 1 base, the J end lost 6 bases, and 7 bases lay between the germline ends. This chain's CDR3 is CASSLVLGEQYF. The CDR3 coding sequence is TGTGCCAGCAGCTTAGTTTTGGGCGAGCAGTACTTC. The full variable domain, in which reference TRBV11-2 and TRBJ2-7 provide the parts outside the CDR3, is EAGVAQSPRYKIIEKRQSVAFWCNPISGHATLYWYQQILGQGPKLLIQFQNNGVVDDSQLPKDRFSAERLKGVDSTLKIQPAKLEDSAVYLCASSLVLGEQYFGPGTRLTVT.

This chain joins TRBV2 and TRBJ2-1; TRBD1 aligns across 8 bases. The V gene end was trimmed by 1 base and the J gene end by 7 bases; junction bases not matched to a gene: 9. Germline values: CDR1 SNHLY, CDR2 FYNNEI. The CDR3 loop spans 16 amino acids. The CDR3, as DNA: TGTGCCAGCAGTGAAGGAGGGCAGGGGGCTTCGAATGAGCAGTTCTTC. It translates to CASSEGGQGASNEQFF.

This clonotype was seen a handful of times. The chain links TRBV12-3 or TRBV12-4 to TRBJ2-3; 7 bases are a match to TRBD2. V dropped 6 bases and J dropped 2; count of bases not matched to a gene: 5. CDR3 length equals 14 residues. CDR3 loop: CASRAGWITDTQYF. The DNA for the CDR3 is TGTGCCAGCAGAGCGGGATGGATCACAGATACGCAGTATTTT.

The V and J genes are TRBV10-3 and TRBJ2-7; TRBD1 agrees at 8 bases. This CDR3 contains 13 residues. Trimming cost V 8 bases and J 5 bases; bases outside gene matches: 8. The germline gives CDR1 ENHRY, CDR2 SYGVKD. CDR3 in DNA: TGTGCCATCTCGGAGACAGGGGAGGACGAGCAGTACTTC. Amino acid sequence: CAISETGEDEQYF.

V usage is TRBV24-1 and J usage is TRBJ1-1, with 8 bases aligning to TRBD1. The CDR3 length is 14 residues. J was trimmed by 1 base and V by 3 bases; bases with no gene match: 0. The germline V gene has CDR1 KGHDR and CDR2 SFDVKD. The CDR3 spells CATSDTGGNTEAFF. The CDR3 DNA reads TGTGCCACCAGTGATACAGGGGGGAACACTGAAGCTTTCTTT.

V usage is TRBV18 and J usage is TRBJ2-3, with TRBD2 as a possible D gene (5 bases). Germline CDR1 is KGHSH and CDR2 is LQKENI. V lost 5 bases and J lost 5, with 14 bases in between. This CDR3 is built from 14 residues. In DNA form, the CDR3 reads TGTGCCAGCTCATTGCACCCTGGAGGAGATACGCAGTATTTT. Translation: CASSLHPGGDTQYF.

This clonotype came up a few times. The CDR3 sequence is CASSVDTGLAKNIQYF. CDR3 nucleotide sequence: TGTGCCAGTAGTGTGGACACGGGTCTAGCCAAAAACATTCAGTACTTC. The chain couples TRBV19 to TRBJ2-4, with D possibly matching TRBD1 (5 bases). CDR3 length: 16 amino acids. Per germline, CDR1 LNHDA and CDR2 SQIVND (reference sequence). With 5 bases removed from V and 0 bases from J, the gap between germline ends came to 14 bases.

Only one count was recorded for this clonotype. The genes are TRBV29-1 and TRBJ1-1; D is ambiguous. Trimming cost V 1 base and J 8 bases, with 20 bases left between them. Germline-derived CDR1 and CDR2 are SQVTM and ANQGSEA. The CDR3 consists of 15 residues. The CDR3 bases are TGCAGCGTTGAAGTGTCCAGAAAATGGTTCGAAGAAGCTTTCTTT. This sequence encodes CSVEVSRKWFEEAFF.

The CDR3 loop is CSVLPGLSYEQYF. For the CDR3, the DNA is TGCAGTGTGCTACCGGGACTCTCGTACGAGCAGTACTTC. This chain links TRBV20-1 with TRBJ2-7, with a possible D match to TRBD2 (6 bases). The CDR3 is 13 amino acids. The V end was cut by 7 bases, the J end by 4 bases, with 17 bases between. Per germline, CDR1 DFQATT and CDR2 SNEGSKA (reference sequence).

This CDR3 is CASSVALRDSYGYTF. As DNA, the CDR3 is TGTGCCAGCAGCGTAGCTCTTAGGGATTCTTATGGCTACACCTTC. This sequence joins TRBV9 and TRBJ1-2; D remains unclear. CDR3 length: 15 amino acids. Trimming took 0 bases from V and 5 from J, leaving 14 bases between them. CDR1 is SGDLS, CDR2 YYNGEE, per germline.

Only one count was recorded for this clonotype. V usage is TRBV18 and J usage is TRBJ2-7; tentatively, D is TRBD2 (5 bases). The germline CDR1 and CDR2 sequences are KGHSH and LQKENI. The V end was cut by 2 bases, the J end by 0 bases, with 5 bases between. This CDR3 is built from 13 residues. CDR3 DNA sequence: TGTGCCAGCTCACCAGGAGGCTCCTACGAGCAGTACTTC. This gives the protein CASSPGGSYEQYF.

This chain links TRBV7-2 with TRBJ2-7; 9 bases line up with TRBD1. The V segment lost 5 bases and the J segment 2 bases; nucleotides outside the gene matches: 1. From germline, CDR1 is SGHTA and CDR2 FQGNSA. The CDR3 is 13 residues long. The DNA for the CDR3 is TGTGCCAGCAGCCGACAGGGGGCCTACGAGCAGTACTTC. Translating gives CASSRQGAYEQYF.

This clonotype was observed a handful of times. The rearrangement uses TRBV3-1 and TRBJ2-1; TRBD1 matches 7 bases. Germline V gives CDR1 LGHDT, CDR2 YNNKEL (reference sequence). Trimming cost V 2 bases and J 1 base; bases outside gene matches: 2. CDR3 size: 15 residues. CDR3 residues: CASSQRGQSYNEQFF. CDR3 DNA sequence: TGTGCCAGCAGCCAACGGGGACAGTCCTACAATGAGCAGTTCTTC.

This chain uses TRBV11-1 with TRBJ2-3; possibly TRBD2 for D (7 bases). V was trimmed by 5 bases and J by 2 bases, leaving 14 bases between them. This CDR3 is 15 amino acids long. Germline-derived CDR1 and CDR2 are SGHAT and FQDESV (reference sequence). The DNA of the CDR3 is TGTGCCAGCAGCGACAAAGGGGGGGCCACAGATACGCAGTATTTT. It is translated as CASSDKGGATDTQYF.

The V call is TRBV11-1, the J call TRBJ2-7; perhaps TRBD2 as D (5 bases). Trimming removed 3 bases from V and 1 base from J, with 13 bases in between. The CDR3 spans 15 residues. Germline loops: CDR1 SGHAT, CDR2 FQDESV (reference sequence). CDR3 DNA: TGTGCCAGCAGCTTTCCGTCCGGCGGGTCCTACGAGCAGTACTTC. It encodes CASSFPSGGSYEQYF.

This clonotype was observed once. The CDR3, as DNA: TGTGCCAGCTCACCACCGAGGGCTTACGAGCAGTACTTC. Translation: CASSPPRAYEQYF. The chain employs TRBV18 and TRBJ2-7; D perhaps matches TRBD2 (5 bases). V shed 0 bases and J shed 4 bases, with 7 bases lying between them. This CDR3 spans 13 amino acids. Germline CDR1 and CDR2: KGHSH and LQKENI.

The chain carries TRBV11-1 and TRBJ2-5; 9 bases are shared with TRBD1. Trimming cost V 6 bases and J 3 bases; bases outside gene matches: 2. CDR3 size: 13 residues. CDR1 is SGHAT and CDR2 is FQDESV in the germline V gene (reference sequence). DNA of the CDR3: TGTGCCAGCAGGTGGACAGGGGAAGAGACCCAGTACTTC. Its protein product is CASRWTGEETQYF.

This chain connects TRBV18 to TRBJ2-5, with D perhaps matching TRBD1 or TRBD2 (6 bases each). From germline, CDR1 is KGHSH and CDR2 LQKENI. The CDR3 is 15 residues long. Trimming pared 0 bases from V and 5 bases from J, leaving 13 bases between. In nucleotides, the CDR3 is TGTGCCAGCTCACCACCGGGACTCCAGGGGGAGACCCAGTACTTC. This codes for CASSPPGLQGETQYF.

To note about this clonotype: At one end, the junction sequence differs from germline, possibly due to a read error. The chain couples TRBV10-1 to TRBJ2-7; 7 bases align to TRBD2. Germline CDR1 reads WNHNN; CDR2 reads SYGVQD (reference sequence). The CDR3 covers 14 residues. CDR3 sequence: CATSPSGDSGEQYF. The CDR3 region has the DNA TGCGCCACCAGTCCTAGCGGAGATAGTGGTGAGCAGTACTTC.

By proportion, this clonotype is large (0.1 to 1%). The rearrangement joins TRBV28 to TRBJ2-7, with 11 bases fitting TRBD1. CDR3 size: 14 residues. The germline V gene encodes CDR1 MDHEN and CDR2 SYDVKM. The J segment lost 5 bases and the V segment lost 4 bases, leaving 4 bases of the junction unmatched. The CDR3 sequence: CASSWGQGVNEQYF. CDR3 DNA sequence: TGTGCCAGCAGTTGGGGACAGGGGGTAAACGAGCAGTACTTC.

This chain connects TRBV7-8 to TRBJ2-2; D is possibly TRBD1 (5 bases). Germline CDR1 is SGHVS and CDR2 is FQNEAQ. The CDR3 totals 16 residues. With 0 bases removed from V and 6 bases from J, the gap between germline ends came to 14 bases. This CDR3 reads CASSLARGVRAGELFF. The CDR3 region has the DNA TGTGCCAGCAGCTTAGCGCGAGGAGTCAGGGCCGGGGAGCTGTTTTTT.

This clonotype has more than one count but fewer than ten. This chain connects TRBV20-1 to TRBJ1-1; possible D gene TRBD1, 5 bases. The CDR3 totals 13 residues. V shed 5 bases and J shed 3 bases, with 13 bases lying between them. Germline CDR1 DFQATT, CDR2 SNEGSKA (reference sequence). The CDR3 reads CSAVGREYTEAFF. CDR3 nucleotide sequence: TGCAGTGCTGTGGGCAGGGAATACACTGAAGCTTTCTTT.

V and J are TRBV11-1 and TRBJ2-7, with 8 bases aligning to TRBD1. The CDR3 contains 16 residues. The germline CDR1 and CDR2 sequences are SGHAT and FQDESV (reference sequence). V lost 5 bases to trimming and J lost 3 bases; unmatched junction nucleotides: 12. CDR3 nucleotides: TGTGCCAGCAGCGCGAGGACAGGGCAGTTGGTCTACGAGCAGTACTTC. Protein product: CASSARTGQLVYEQYF.

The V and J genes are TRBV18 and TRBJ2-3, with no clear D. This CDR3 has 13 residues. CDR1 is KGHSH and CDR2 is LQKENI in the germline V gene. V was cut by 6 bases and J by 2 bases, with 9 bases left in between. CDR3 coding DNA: TGTGCCAGCTCTCGCCAAGCCACAGATACGCAGTATTTT. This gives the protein CASSRQATDTQYF. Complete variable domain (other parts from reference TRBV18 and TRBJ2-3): NAGVMQNPRHLVRRRGQEARLRCSPMKGHSHVYWYRQLPEEGLKFMVYLQKENIIDESGMPKERFSAEFPKEGPSILRIQQVVRGDSAAYFCASSRQATDTQYFGPGTRLTVL.

The CDR3 DNA follows: TGTGCCAGCAGCCAAAGACAGGAGCAGTACTTC. This encodes CASSQRQEQYF. The genes are TRBV3-1 and TRBJ2-7, with TRBD1 as a possible D gene (5 bases). With 2 bases removed from V and 7 bases from J, the gap between germline ends came to 6 bases. Germline V lookup: CDR1 LGHDT, CDR2 YNNKEL (reference sequence). This CDR3 comprises 11 residues.

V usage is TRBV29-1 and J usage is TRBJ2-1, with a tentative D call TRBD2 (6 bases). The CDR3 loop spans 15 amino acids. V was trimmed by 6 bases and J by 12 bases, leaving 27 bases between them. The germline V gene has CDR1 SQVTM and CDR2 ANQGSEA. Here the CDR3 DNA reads TGCAGCGTCTTCTATCATGGACGGCAGAACGGGGGGCAGTTCTTC. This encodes CSVFYHGRQNGGQFF.